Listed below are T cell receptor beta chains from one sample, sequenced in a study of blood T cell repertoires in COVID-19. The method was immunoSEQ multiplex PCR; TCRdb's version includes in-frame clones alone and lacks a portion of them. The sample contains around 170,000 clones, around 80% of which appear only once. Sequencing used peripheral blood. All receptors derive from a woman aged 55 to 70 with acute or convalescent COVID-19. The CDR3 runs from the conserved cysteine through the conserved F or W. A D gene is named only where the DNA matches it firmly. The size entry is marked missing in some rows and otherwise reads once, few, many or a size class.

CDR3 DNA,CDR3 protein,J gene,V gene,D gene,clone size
TGCGCCAGCAGCTTCTCGGGAAACACCATATATTTT,CASSFSGNTIYF,TRBJ1-3,TRBV5-1,NA,NA
TGTGCCAGCAGTCCGCAGGGTCTGGGAGAAAAACTGTTTTTT,CASSPQGLGEKLFF,TRBJ1-4,TRBV28,NA,NA
TGCGCCAGCAGCCAGGGACAGGGCAATGGTGGCTACACCTTC,CASSQGQGNGGYTF,TRBJ1-2,TRBV4-3,TRBD1,NA
TGCGCCAGCAGCTTGGGGCGGGGGGTCTACAATGAGCAGTTCTTC,CASSLGRGVYNEQFF,TRBJ2-1,TRBV5-1,TRBD2,NA
TGTGCCAGCCTTTACAGGGGCTATGGCTACACCTTC,CASLYRGYGYTF,TRBJ1-2,TRBV18,TRBD1,NA
TGTGCCAGCAGCTCTGGGACTAGCGGGGGAAATTGGTGGGGCAATGAGCAGTTCTTC,CASSSGTSGGNWWGNEQFF,TRBJ2-1,TRBV28,TRBD2,few
TGTGCCAGCAGTTCGGCGGGAACTGGAAACACCATATATTTT,CASSSAGTGNTIYF,TRBJ1-3,TRBV6-2/TRBV6-3,NA,NA
TGTGCCAGCAGCCCGGGTAATGAGCAGTTCTTC,CASSPGNEQFF,TRBJ2-1,TRBV5-4,NA,NA
TGCGCCAGCAGCTTGGAATCCCAGGGGAGAGATTCACCCCTCCACTTT,CASSLESQGRDSPLHF,TRBJ1-6,TRBV5-1,NA,NA
TGTGCCAGCAGTTTAAGGACAGGCGTCGCGAACACTGAAGCTTTCTTT,CASSLRTGVANTEAFF,TRBJ1-1,TRBV28,TRBD1,NA
TGTGCCACCCGAGACAGGGCGACTTCACCCCTCCACTTT,CATRDRATSPLHF,TRBJ1-6,TRBV15,TRBD1,NA
TGTGCCAGCAGGAGGGGACAGACAGATACGCAGTATTTT,CASRRGQTDTQYF,TRBJ2-3,TRBV27,TRBD1,NA
TGTGCCAGCTCACCGAGGACAGGGGAGGGCTACACCTTC,CASSPRTGEGYTF,TRBJ1-2,TRBV18,TRBD1,NA
TGTGCCAGCAGCTTAGATGGACAGGTGTATAACTATGGCTACACCTTC,CASSLDGQVYNYGYTF,TRBJ1-2,TRBV7-9,TRBD1,NA
TGTGCCAGCATAAGCCGAGGCAGGGAAGGCTACACCTTC,CASISRGREGYTF,TRBJ1-2,TRBV6-5,NA,once
TGTGCCAGCAGCTCCGGGACTAGCAAAAACATTCAGTACTTC,CASSSGTSKNIQYF,TRBJ2-4,TRBV3-1/TRBV3-2,TRBD2,NA
TGTGCCAGCTCACCACCGGGGACAGGGGGAAACACCATATATTTT,CASSPPGTGGNTIYF,TRBJ1-3,TRBV18,TRBD1,NA
TGTGCCAGTAGTCCCATTCAAACAGGGGGTTCCTACGAGCAGTACTTC,CASSPIQTGGSYEQYF,TRBJ2-7,TRBV19,TRBD1,NA
TGTGCCAGCAGCCAAGGCGGGAGGACTGAAGCTTTCTTT,CASSQGGRTEAFF,TRBJ1-1,TRBV14,NA,NA
TGTGCCAGCAGGACGGGCCGGACTAGCGGGGTTGGGGAGCAGTTCTTC,CASRTGRTSGVGEQFF,TRBJ2-1,TRBV7-9,TRBD2,NA
TGTGCCAGCAGCTTAGCGAAAACTAGCGGGGTCTCCGAGCAGTACTTC,CASSLAKTSGVSEQYF,TRBJ2-7,TRBV7-8,TRBD2,NA
TGTGCCAGCAGCCCGCGCCCCGGGAGCTCCTATAATTCACCCCTCCACTTT,CASSPRPGSSYNSPLHF,TRBJ1-6,TRBV14,NA,few
TGTGCCAGCAGCTTTATAACAGGGGATTGGGACACTGAAGCTTTCTTT,CASSFITGDWDTEAFF,TRBJ1-1,TRBV5-4,TRBD1,NA
TGTGCCAGCAGCACTCCCGGGACAGGCTCCTACGAGCAGTACTTC,CASSTPGTGSYEQYF,TRBJ2-7,TRBV28,TRBD1,NA
TGTGCCAGCCTTGAGGGTACGGCCAAAAACATTCAGTACTTC,CASLEGTAKNIQYF,TRBJ2-4,TRBV28,NA,NA
TGTGCCAGCAAAGCTCCATGGAGTAACACTGAAGCTTTCTTT,CASKAPWSNTEAFF,TRBJ1-1,TRBV27,NA,few
TGTGCCAGCCACCCATGGGCAGGGGCTAACTATGGCTACACCTTC,CASHPWAGANYGYTF,TRBJ1-2,TRBV27,NA,NA
TGTGCCAGCAGCTTCACAGGGCAGGCGGCTGGCTACACCTTC,CASSFTGQAAGYTF,TRBJ1-2,TRBV11-2,NA,NA
TGTGCCAGCAGTTACGGCGGCAGGGGCGGAGGACGGGGAAACACCATATATTTT,CASSYGGRGGGRGNTIYF,TRBJ1-3,TRBV6-2/TRBV6-3,NA,NA
TGTGCCAGCAGTCTCGGACAGGGGGCTCAGCCCCAGCATTTT,CASSLGQGAQPQHF,TRBJ1-5,TRBV27,TRBD1,NA
TGCGCCAGCAGCGTTCGGACGGGAACGCTTTACGGCTACACCTTC,CASSVRTGTLYGYTF,TRBJ1-2,TRBV4-1,NA,NA
TGCAGTGCTAGTGCCGGGGGAGCTTTCTTT,CSASAGGAFF,TRBJ1-1,TRBV20-1,NA,NA
TGTGCCAGCAGCTTCGGGCTAGCGGGGACCCAAGAGACCCAGTACTTC,CASSFGLAGTQETQYF,TRBJ2-5,TRBV7-2,TRBD2,NA
TGTGCCAGTAGTCTTTCAGGGACAGGAAACAATGAGCAGTTCTTC,CASSLSGTGNNEQFF,TRBJ2-1,TRBV19,TRBD1,NA
TGTGCCAGCAGCTCACAGGCGAACACTGAAGCTTTCTTT,CASSSQANTEAFF,TRBJ1-1,TRBV7-2,NA,NA
TGTGCCAGCAGTTTTGGACAGTCTCAGCATTTT,CASSFGQSQHF,TRBJ1-5,TRBV12-3/TRBV12-4,NA,NA
TGTGCCAGCTCACCGCCAGGGGTGGCCAAAAACATTCAGTACTTC,CASSPPGVAKNIQYF,TRBJ2-4,TRBV18,NA,NA
TGTGCCAGCAGCTTAGTAACAGCCACTGAAGCTTTCTTT,CASSLVTATEAFF,TRBJ1-1,TRBV7-2,NA,NA
TGTGCCAGCAGCCACAGGGAAAACACTGAAGCTTTCTTT,CASSHRENTEAFF,TRBJ1-1,TRBV3-1/TRBV3-2,NA,NA
TGTGCCAGTAGTTTCTTGGGCAGACAACGGATGTTTTTT,CASSFLGRQRMFF,TRBJ1-4,TRBV19,NA,NA
TGTGCCACCAGTGATTTCCGGGACAGACAAGAGACCCAGTACTTC,CATSDFRDRQETQYF,TRBJ2-5,TRBV24-1,TRBD1,NA